Each of the 31 T cell receptor beta chains below was sequenced from the same sample in a study of Graves' ophthalmopathy and Graves' hyperthyroidism. RNA transcripts were the template, and TCR beta CDR3 regions were amplified from them. An initial RT-PCR round employing HTBI primers preceded a second-round multiplex PCR. MiXCR was run by TCRdb on the multiplex PCR reads, yielding one entry per CDR3 protein. The sample lists 200,000 to 250,000 distinct CDR3 sequences, approximately 21% occurring once. The sequenced sample consisted of peripheral blood. The receptors stem from a woman aged 45-65 years with Graves' ophthalmopathy.

This clonotype occurred a few times. The chain uses TRBV20-1 and TRBJ2-7, with 11 bases aligning to TRBD2. The CDR3 runs to 13 residues. Germline values: CDR1 DFQATT, CDR2 SNEGSKA (reference sequence). Losses at the gene ends were 5 bases for V and 5 bases for J; bases not matched to a gene: 5. This CDR3 reads CSAWASGRHEQYF. Written as DNA, the CDR3 is TGCAGTGCTTGGGCTAGCGGGAGGCACGAGCAGTACTTC.

This clonotype was seen more than once but under ten times. V gene TRBV15 combines with J gene TRBJ2-7; 8 bases align to TRBD1. Germline CDR1 reads LNHNV; CDR2 reads YYDKDF (reference sequence). Unmatched junction bases numbered 8, after V lost 3 bases and J lost 7 bases. The CDR3 sequence is 14 residues long. CDR3: CATSSLQGADEQYF. The CDR3, as DNA: TGTGCCACCAGCAGCCTCCAGGGGGCTGATGAGCAGTACTTC.

This clonotype appeared a single time. The CDR3 DNA is TGTGCCAGCACCCTCGTGGGCACCGTGAACACTGAAGCTTTCTTT. It encodes CASTLVGTVNTEAFF. This chain connects TRBV28 to TRBJ1-1; no clear D. The V end lost 7 bases, the J end lost 0 bases, and 15 bases lay between the germline ends. CDR1 and CDR2 from the germline V gene are MDHEN and SYDVKM. This CDR3 is built from 15 residues.

This chain links TRBV6-1 with TRBJ1-1; D perhaps matches TRBD1 (5 bases). V lost 8 bases to trimming and J lost 4 bases, with 17 bases between them. This CDR3 comprises 14 residues. Germline CDR1 MNHNS, CDR2 SASEGT. The CDR3 loop reads CASGGLSPVTEAFF. DNA of the CDR3: TGTGCCAGCGGGGGACTATCCCCCGTCACTGAAGCTTTCTTT.

This clonotype was found many times. The V and J genes are TRBV30 and TRBJ1-2, with 7 nucleotides matching TRBD1. From germline, CDR1 is GTSNPN and CDR2 SVGIG (reference sequence). The CDR3 totals 13 residues. Trimming took 5 bases from V and 7 from J; bases not matched to a gene: 10. CDR3 region: CAWANRGAGGYTF. The CDR3 bases are TGTGCCTGGGCAAACAGGGGTGCTGGTGGCTACACCTTC.

This clonotype appeared many times. The rearrangement links TRBV6-2 or TRBV6-3 to TRBJ1-5; 7 nucleotides align to TRBD1. The CDR3 spans 15 residues. Germline V gives CDR1 MNHEY, CDR2 SVGEGT. J lost 1 base, V lost 5 bases, and 5 bases had no gene match. CDR3 in amino acids: CASSRGQASNQPQHF. CDR3 coding DNA: TGTGCCAGCAGTCGCGGACAGGCCAGCAATCAGCCCCAGCATTTT.

This clonotype was picked up many times. The V and J genes are TRBV28 and TRBJ1-2, with no clear D. This CDR3 spans 12 amino acids. V gave up 8 bases and J gave up 4 bases, with 11 bases separating them. The germline gives CDR1 MDHEN, CDR2 SYDVKM. Here the CDR3 reads CASRENSYGYTF. Written as DNA, the CDR3 is TGTGCCAGCCGAGAAAATTCCTATGGCTACACCTTC.

This clonotype was seen ten or more times. V gene TRBV12-3 or TRBV12-4 combines with J gene TRBJ1-3; D gene unclear. The CDR3 length is 13 residues. V was pared by 6 bases and J by 4 bases, with 10 bases between. CDR3 amino acids: CASSPKRGNTIYF. In DNA form, the CDR3 reads TGTGCCAGCAGCCCCAAGCGGGGAAACACCATATATTTT.

In its sample, this clonotype was seen many times. This chain joins TRBV18 and TRBJ2-4; perhaps TRBD2 as D (5 bases). This CDR3 contains 13 residues. V lost 6 bases and J lost 8, with 14 bases in between. Germline V lookup: CDR1 KGHSH, CDR2 LQKENI. The CDR3 region has the DNA TGTGCCAGCTCCCCCGTTACCGGGGACATTCAGTACTTC. Amino acid sequence: CASSPVTGDIQYF.

This clonotype appeared a few times. The V gene is TRBV30, the J gene TRBJ1-3; no clear D. This CDR3 has 13 amino acids. V was pared by 6 bases and J by 0 bases, with 9 bases between. Germline assignment: CDR1 GTSNPN and CDR2 SVGIG (reference sequence). The CDR3 nucleotides are TGTGCCTGTGCGGCGAGCTCTGGAAACACCATATATTTT. Translated, it gives CACAASSGNTIYF.

This clonotype was counted ten times or more. The chain combines TRBV15 with TRBJ2-7, with 8 bases aligning to TRBD1. Germline lookup yields CDR1 LNHNV and CDR2 YYDKDF (reference sequence). This CDR3 comprises 18 residues. With 0 bases clipped from V and 2 bases from J, the junction kept 12 bases outside the gene matches. The CDR3 loop reads CATSRDPPRETGAYEQYF. DNA for the CDR3: TGTGCCACCAGCAGAGACCCCCCGAGGGAGACAGGGGCCTACGAGCAGTACTTC.

This clonotype appeared many times. This chain uses TRBV20-1 with TRBJ2-7; D is undetermined. The CDR3 contains 13 residues. V was shortened by 5 bases and J by 2 bases, with 13 bases between the two germline ends. The germline gives CDR1 DFQATT, CDR2 SNEGSKA (reference sequence). The CDR3 bases are TGCAGTGCTCTACTGGACGTTACCTACGAGCAGTACTTC. Its translation is CSALLDVTYEQYF.

This clonotype came up a few times. V usage is TRBV4-1 and J usage is TRBJ2-7; D gene ambiguous. Trimming shortened V by 2 bases and J by 2 bases, and 19 bases separated the two germline ends. The CDR3 has 17 residues. Germline V gene data show CDR1 as MGHRA and CDR2 as YSYEKL. CDR3 loop: CASSQNHIDWAPYEQYF. CDR3 coding DNA: TGCGCCAGCAGCCAAAACCACATAGACTGGGCCCCCTACGAGCAGTACTTC.

In its sample, this clonotype was seen a few times. A read error is possible here, since a much larger clone lies one base away. The conserved final phenylalanine or tryptophan is absent from the CDR3, which likely points to a read error. The chain has TRBV4-1 and TRBJ1-1; TRBD1 matches at 9 bases. With 4 bases clipped from V and 3 bases from J, the junction kept 3 bases outside the gene matches. The V gene's germline CDR1 is MGHRA and CDR2 YSYEKL. The CDR3 extends over 14 amino acids. The DNA for the CDR3 is TGCGCCAGCAGCCCACAGGGGGCGTACACTGAAGCTTTCTCT. This gives the protein CASSPQGAYTEAFS.

This clonotype was counted many times. The J gene is TRBJ2-7, the V gene TRBV6-5; 15 bases map to TRBD2. This CDR3 comprises 15 residues. V was clipped by 5 bases and J by 3 bases; unmatched bases: 2. The V gene's germline CDR1 is MNHEY and CDR2 SVGAGI. This CDR3 reads CASSRTSGRDYEQYF. The CDR3 DNA is TGTGCCAGCAGTCGGACTAGCGGGAGGGACTACGAGCAGTACTTC.

Note on this clonotype: This may come from a read error, since a much larger clone is one base off. The rearrangement uses TRBV5-1 and TRBJ1-2, with TRBD1 matching over 10 bases. This CDR3 contains 15 residues. The ends lost 2 bases at V and 4 bases at J; junction bases unmatched: 5. Germline CDR1 reads SGHRS; CDR2 reads YFSETQ. The CDR3 protein is CASSFGQGVLYGYTF. The CDR3 region has the DNA TGCGCCAGCAGCTTTGGACAGGGGGTACTCTATGGCTACACCTTC. The variable domain in full, completed from reference TRBV5-1 and TRBJ1-2, reads KAGVTQTPRYLIKTRGQQVTLSCSPISGHRSVSWYQQTPGQGLQFLFEYFSETQRNKGNFPGRFSGRQFSNSRSEMNVSTLELGDSALYLCASSFGQGVLYGYTFGSGTRLTVV.

This clonotype was recorded many times. The V gene is TRBV24-1, the J gene TRBJ2-7; TRBD1 or TRBD2 may be the D gene (6 bases each). This CDR3 is 14 amino acids long. Trimming stripped 3 bases from V and 4 bases from J, with 12 bases between. Germline assignment: CDR1 KGHDR and CDR2 SFDVKD. The CDR3, as DNA: TGTGCCACCAGTGATCCTCGGGGGCGGTACGAGCAGTACTTC. It specifies CATSDPRGRYEQYF.

This clonotype has a count of ten or more. The chain couples TRBV28 to TRBJ2-7; TRBD2 agrees at 10 bases. J lost 5 bases, V lost 6 bases, and 4 bases had no gene match. Germline loops: CDR1 MDHEN, CDR2 SYDVKM. The CDR3 runs 13 residues. The CDR3 DNA is TGTGCCAGCAGACTGGGACTAGCGAACGAGCAGTACTTC. Its translation is CASRLGLANEQYF.

In this sample, this clonotype turned up many times. The V and J genes are TRBV19 and TRBJ2-7, with TRBD1 as a possible D gene (6 bases). Germline CDR1 and CDR2: LNHDA and SQIVND (reference sequence). Trimming shortened V by 4 bases and J by 3 bases, and 10 bases separated the two germline ends. The CDR3 runs to 13 residues. CDR3 DNA: TGTGCCAGTAGTAGGCACAGGGACTACGAGCAGTACTTC. It yields the protein CASSRHRDYEQYF.

The sample holds many counts of this clonotype. The chain carries TRBV20-1 and TRBJ1-6, with unresolved D. The V end was cut by 5 bases, the J end by 10 bases, with 15 bases between. This CDR3 region has 13 residues. From germline, CDR1 is DFQATT and CDR2 SNEGSKA (reference sequence). The CDR3 sequence is CSAQEEFDSPLHF. The CDR3 region has the DNA TGCAGTGCTCAGGAGGAGTTTGACTCACCCCTCCACTTT.

V gene TRBV19 combines with J gene TRBJ1-3; D gene uncertain. The V end lost 6 bases, the J end lost 4 bases, and 7 bases lay between the germline ends. The CDR3 has 12 amino acids. Germline-derived CDR1 and CDR2 are LNHDA and SQIVND (reference sequence). The CDR3 nucleotides are TGTGCCAGTAGCGGTTTCGGAAACACCATATATTTT. Its translation: CASSGFGNTIYF.

A few counts support this clonotype. The rearrangement uses TRBV24-1 and TRBJ2-2; 12 nucleotides align to TRBD1. The CDR3 extends over 20 amino acids. Trimming removed 3 bases from V and 0 bases from J; junction bases left unmatched: 10. Germline lookup yields CDR1 KGHDR and CDR2 SFDVKD. The CDR3 DNA follows: TGTGCCACCAGTGATCCGGGACAGGGGGCCCTCGTCGCGAACACCGGGGAGCTGTTTTTT. It translates to CATSDPGQGALVANTGELFF.

The chain has TRBV18 and TRBJ2-7; the D gene is possibly TRBD2 (6 bases). The germline V and J ends were trimmed by 6 bases and 3 bases, with 15 bases remaining between them. The CDR3 is 14 residues long. Germline values: CDR1 KGHSH, CDR2 LQKENI. The CDR3: CASSPPEGVYEQYF. The DNA for the CDR3 is TGTGCCAGCTCGCCCCCGGAGGGAGTCTACGAGCAGTACTTC. The variable domain in full, completed from reference TRBV18 and TRBJ2-7, reads NAGVMQNPRHLVRRRGQEARLRCSPMKGHSHVYWYRQLPEEGLKFMVYLQKENIIDESGMPKERFSAEFPKEGPSILRIQQVVRGDSAAYFCASSPPEGVYEQYFGPGTRLTVT.

This clonotype came up many times. This chain links TRBV5-1 with TRBJ1-1; TRBD1 agrees at 8 bases. CDR1 SGHRS and CDR2 YFSETQ come from the germline V gene. The CDR3 consists of 15 residues. The junction had 5 bases not matched to a gene; V was cut back by 4 bases and J by 0 bases. In nucleotides, the CDR3 is TGCGCCAGCAGCCCAATGACAGGGGTGAACACTGAAGCTTTCTTT. This encodes CASSPMTGVNTEAFF.

This clonotype was recorded many times. The chain has TRBV12-3 or TRBV12-4 and TRBJ1-2; D might be TRBD1 (6 bases). The CDR3 runs 13 residues. V was cut by 4 bases and J by 7 bases, with 13 bases left in between. The CDR3 here is CASSWDTSSGYTF. CDR3 sequence (DNA): TGTGCCAGCAGTTGGGACACTTCAAGTGGCTACACCTTC.

This clonotype was detected ten times or more. J is TRBJ2-5 and V is TRBV19, with a tentative D call TRBD2 (5 bases). With 9 bases removed from V and 1 base from J, the gap between germline ends came to 12 bases. The CDR3 extends over 13 amino acids. CDR1 is LNHDA, CDR2 SQIVND, per germline (reference sequence). The CDR3: CASSRGSQETQYF. The CDR3 coding sequence is TGTGCCAGCAGTCGGGGTTCCCAAGAGACCCAGTACTTC.

V usage is TRBV11-2 and J usage is TRBJ2-7; tentatively, D is TRBD1 or TRBD2 (5 bases each). V was cut by 1 base and J by 7 bases, with 17 bases left in between. Germline CDR1 is SGHAT and CDR2 is FQNNGV. The CDR3 is 15 amino acids. For the CDR3, the DNA is TGTGCCAGCAGCTTAGGCCTTATGAGGGGATGGGAGCAGTACTTC. It yields the protein CASSLGLMRGWEQYF.

This clonotype was found many times. The chain links TRBV7-8 to TRBJ2-5; D is undetermined. The germline V and J ends were trimmed by 0 bases and 0 bases, with 8 bases remaining between them. Germline lookup yields CDR1 SGHVS and CDR2 FQNEAQ. This CDR3 region has 15 residues. CDR3 sequence: CASSLAGTYQETQYF. The CDR3, as DNA: TGTGCCAGCAGCTTAGCGGGCACCTACCAAGAGACCCAGTACTTC. The full variable domain, rest sourced from reference TRBV7-8 and TRBJ2-5, is GAGVSQSPRYKVAKRGQDVALRCDPISGHVSLFWYQQALGQGPEFLTYFQNEAQLDKSGLPSDRFFAERPEGSVSTLKIQRTQQEDSAVYLCASSLAGTYQETQYFGPGTRLLVL.

This clonotype was counted ten times or more. The chain carries TRBV11-1 and TRBJ2-7, with 10 bases identical to TRBD1. In germline, CDR1 is SGHAT, CDR2 FQDESV (reference sequence). With V trimmed by 5 bases and J by 3 bases, 7 bases remained unmatched. The CDR3 loop spans 15 amino acids. This chain's CDR3 is CASSQSRTGGYEQYF. CDR3 bases: TGTGCCAGCAGCCAGTCCCGGACAGGGGGCTACGAGCAGTACTTC.

The chain links TRBV19 to TRBJ2-7, with 8 bases fitting TRBD1. Germline values: CDR1 LNHDA, CDR2 SQIVND (reference sequence). The CDR3 contains 15 residues. Unmatched junction bases numbered 9, after V lost 3 bases and J lost 5 bases. CDR3 region: CASSIAQGAPDEQYF. The CDR3, as DNA: TGTGCCAGTAGTATTGCGCAGGGGGCGCCGGACGAGCAGTACTTC.

The rearrangement joins TRBV20-1 to TRBJ2-5; TRBD1 is a possible D gene (5 bases). Germline V gives CDR1 DFQATT, CDR2 SNEGSKA (reference sequence). This CDR3 region has 17 residues. The V and J ends lost 3 bases and 1 base respectively, with 21 bases between them. Written as DNA, the CDR3 is TGCAGTGCTAGTTTGAGTCAAAAGCCAGGGTTCCAAGAGACCCAGTACTTC. This codes for CSASLSQKPGFQETQYF.